In this sample, the clone carrying this T cell receptor beta chain turned up a few times. This sample is drawn from a study of T cells in Graves' hyperthyroidism and ophthalmopathy. Researchers took RNA transcripts and amplified the TCR beta CDR3 regions from them. With the HTBI primer set, the TCR CDR3 went through a first round of RT-PCR. TCRdb used MiXCR to reprocess the multiplex PCR reads, holding one entry per CDR3 protein. This sample has 490,000 or so distinct CDR3 sequences, with roughly 22% found just once. This CDR3 has 15 residues. Germline V CDR1 and CDR2: LNHDA, SQIVND (reference sequence). Deletions cut 1 base from V and 0 bases from J, with 7 bases between.

This sequence originates from a woman between 65 and 79 years old with Graves' ophthalmopathy. The rearrangement uses TRBV19 and TRBJ2-1, with D hard to call. Sequencing input: blood. CDR3 protein: CASSIAGGSYNEQFF. CDR3 sequence (DNA): TGTGCCAGTAGTATAGCGGGTGGCTCCTACAATGAGCAGTTCTTC.